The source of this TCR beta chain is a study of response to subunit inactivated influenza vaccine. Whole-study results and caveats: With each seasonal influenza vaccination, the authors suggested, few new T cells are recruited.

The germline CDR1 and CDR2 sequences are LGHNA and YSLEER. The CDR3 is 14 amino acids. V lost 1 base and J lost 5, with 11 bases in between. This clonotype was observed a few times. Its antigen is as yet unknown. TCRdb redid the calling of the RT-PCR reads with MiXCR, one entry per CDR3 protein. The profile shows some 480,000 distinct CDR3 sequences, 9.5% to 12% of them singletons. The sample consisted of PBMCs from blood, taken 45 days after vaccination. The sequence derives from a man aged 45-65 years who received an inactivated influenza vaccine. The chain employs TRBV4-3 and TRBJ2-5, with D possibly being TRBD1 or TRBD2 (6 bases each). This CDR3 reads CASSQVGGHETQYF. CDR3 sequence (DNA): TGCGCCAGCAGCCAAGTGGGGGGCCATGAGACCCAGTACTTC.